The sequence of this T cell receptor beta chain was determined in a study of monozygotic twins with inflammatory bowel disease. Whole-study findings and limits: There were differing immunosuppressive treatments, which may have added variability to patient repertoires.

For this clonotype: Its cognate antigen is unknown.

Germline loops: CDR1 MGHDK, CDR2 SYGVNS. This CDR3 region has 15 residues. TCRdb reprocessed the 5' RACE reads; each CDR3 protein has one entry and no DNA is given. The sample features about 130,000 distinct CDR3 sequences, with 1% to 1.5% in its top ten. Specimen: blood. This receptor was taken from a human donor with ulcerative colitis or Crohn's disease, or a healthy co-twin of an affected twin (not recorded which). This chain uses TRBV25-1 with TRBJ2-5; the D call from TCRdb, TRBD1, cannot be confirmed without DNA. The CDR3 reads CASSASHPGVETQYF.